This entry lists 29 T cell receptor beta chains sequenced from one sample in a study of tumor-infiltrating lymphocytes in primary liver carcinoma. The tissue used was unsorted bulk material of about 19-34 mg. RNA and DNA were co-extracted from it with the AllPrep DNA/RNA mini kit. TCR beta cDNA was made from 500 ng total RNA with a constant-region primer. Investigators got TCR beta libraries out of three nested multiplex PCR rounds, done with slightly modified ARM-PCR. It was with TRBV1-TRBV30 forward primers and a C-beta reverse primer that the first two PCR rounds were run, at around 9 cycles each. TCRdb independently ran MiXCR on the multiplex PCR reads; one entry per CDR3 protein. This table holds 70,000 to 75,000 distinct CDR3 sequences, 55% to 75% found once. Material: liver tumor tissue from sampling region 4. Subset indicated: tumor region T4, right-lateral pole. These receptors originate from a man aged 40-49 years with primary liver carcinoma and hepatitis B virus infection.

The rearrangement uses TRBV7-9 and TRBJ2-3; possible D gene TRBD1, 6 bases. The J call may be in error: the DNA end matches TRBJ1-5 better. Germline values: CDR1 SEHNR, CDR2 FQNEAQ (reference sequence). This CDR3 is built from 16 residues. CDR3: CASTNLDRDGTDAQHF. CDR3 nucleotide sequence: TGTGCCAGTACTAACTTGGACAGAGACGGCACAGATGCGCAGCATTTT.

This clonotype was seen at least ten times. The chain is built from TRBV28 and TRBJ2-4; 9 bases match TRBD2. The germline V gene encodes CDR1 MDHEN and CDR2 SYDVKM. Trimming removed 4 bases from V and 6 bases from J; junction bases left unmatched: 1. The CDR3 totals 13 residues. The DNA of the CDR3 is TGTGCCAGCAGTTCACTAGCGGGAAACATTCAGTACTTC. Protein: CASSSLAGNIQYF. Full variable domain (rest looked up from reference TRBV28 and TRBJ2-4): DVKVTQSSRYLVKRTGEKVFLECVQDMDHENMFWYRQDPGLGLRLIYFSYDVKMKEKGDIPEGYSVSREKKERFSLILESASTNQTSMYLCASSSLAGNIQYFGAGTRLSVL.

This clonotype was counted a single time. At one of its ends the junction is not consistent with the germline gene, which may arise from a read error. This chain links TRBV5-1 with TRBJ2-1; 9 bases line up with TRBD2. Germline V gene sequence: CDR1 SGHRS, CDR2 YFSETQ. This CDR3 region has 19 residues. The CDR3 DNA follows: TGTGCCAGCAGCTTGGAGGCTAGCGGGGAAGGAGCTCTTTACAATGAGCAGTTCTTC. Translated, it gives CASSLEASGEGALYNEQFF.

Points on this clonotype: Here the CDR3 omits its conserved ending phenylalanine or tryptophan, so a read error is the likely source. V and J are TRBV11-2 and TRBJ2-2; TRBD1 aligns across 9 bases. Trimming cost V 3 bases and J 9 bases; bases outside gene matches: 14. The CDR3 has 17 amino acids. Germline V gives CDR1 SGHAT, CDR2 FQNNGV. The CDR3 DNA follows: TGTGCCAGCAGCTTTGATCGGGACAGGGTCGGTACCCGGGAGCTGTTTCTT. Translating it yields CASSFDRDRVGTRELFL.

This clonotype has only a few counts. This chain connects TRBV18 to TRBJ2-7; 11 bases align to TRBD1. CDR1 KGHSH and CDR2 LQKENI come from the germline V gene. V lost 6 bases and J lost 4; bases outside the gene matches: 5. CDR3 size: 14 residues. This CDR3 reads CASSPGTGGYEQYF. DNA of the CDR3: TGTGCCAGCTCTCCCGGGACAGGGGGTTACGAGCAGTACTTC.

This chain links TRBV11-2 with TRBJ2-3, with TRBD2 as a possible D gene (5 bases). Trimming stripped 7 bases from V and 2 bases from J, with 10 bases between. This CDR3 spans 13 amino acids. CDR1 and CDR2 from the germline V gene are SGHAT and FQNNGV. CDR3 sequence: CASNRDNTDTQYF. The CDR3 nucleotides read TGTGCCAGCAATCGGGATAACACAGATACGCAGTATTTT.

This clonotype was found many times. This chain joins TRBV28 and TRBJ2-3; TRBD1 agrees at 7 bases. The CDR3 totals 15 residues. Per the germline V gene, CDR1 is MDHEN and CDR2 is SYDVKM. After removal of 8 bases from V and 2 bases from J, the junction contained 10 bases not matched to a gene. The CDR3: CASPPPGQDTDTQYF. CDR3 bases: TGTGCCAGCCCCCCCCCCGGACAGGACACAGATACGCAGTATTTT.

This clonotype was counted ten times or more. The chain carries TRBV6-1 and TRBJ2-5; tentatively, D is TRBD1 (6 bases). Deletions cut 1 base from V and 5 bases from J, with 14 bases between. The CDR3 totals 15 residues. The germline CDR1 and CDR2 sequences are MNHNS and SASEGT. CDR3 in DNA: TGTGCCAGCAGTGAAGTGGACAGCCAGGGGGAGACCCAGTACTTC. Translated: CASSEVDSQGETQYF.

On this clonotype: A much larger clone lies a single base off, so this may be a read error. The rearrangement uses TRBV28 and TRBJ2-7, with 8 bases identical to TRBD2. This CDR3 comprises 14 residues. V lost 5 bases to trimming and J lost 2 bases; unmatched junction nucleotides: 5. Germline V lookup: CDR1 MDHEN, CDR2 SYDVKM. The CDR3 loop reads CASSISGGAYEQYF. The CDR3 nucleotides read TGTGCCAGCAGTATATCGGGAGGGGCCTACGAGCAGTACTTC.

This clonotype was observed once. Likely a read error: the CDR3 ends without its conserved phenylalanine or tryptophan. Because the CDR3's place on the DNA is in doubt, the DNA is left out and the CDR3 is given as listed by TCRdb. V is TRBV12-3 or TRBV12-4 and J is TRBJ1-6; TRBD1, the table's D call, was not compared with the DNA. The CDR3 is 15 residues long, counting both termini. This CDR3 reads CASCSTTGRNSLLHY.

This clonotype was observed once. V is TRBV9 and J is TRBJ2-1; D is unresolved. The length of the CDR3 is 14 residues. Trimming removed 4 bases at V and 4 bases at J, with 12 bases between. Per germline, CDR1 SGDLS and CDR2 YYNGEE. CDR3 region: CASSPAQLYNEQFF. DNA for the CDR3: TGTGCCAGCAGCCCCGCGCAATTGTACAATGAGCAGTTCTTC.

As to this clonotype: Because the CDR3 is missing its conserved closing phenylalanine or tryptophan, this is likely a read error. The gene calls are TRBV4-2 and TRBJ2-1, with D tentatively TRBD2 (6 bases). CDR1 is LGHNA, CDR2 YNFKEQ, per germline. Trimming took off 1 base at V and 5 bases at J, with 18 bases between the two ends. This CDR3 is built from 17 residues. CDR3 sequence (DNA): TGTGCCAGCAGCCAAGGTCCGGGCGGGATGGACCACAATGAGCAGTTCCTC. Protein sequence: CASSQGPGGMDHNEQFL.

As concerns this clonotype: A clone one base away is much larger, so this may be a read error. The rearrangement uses TRBV5-1 and TRBJ1-2; tentative D call: TRBD1 (5 bases). The CDR3 consists of 12 residues. Per germline, CDR1 SGHRS and CDR2 YFSETQ. In nucleotides, the CDR3 is TGCGCCAGCAGCGTTGGAGGGGATGGCTACTCCTTC. This gives the protein CASSVGGDGYSF.

There are a few counts of this clonotype. This chain joins TRBV11-2 and TRBJ2-7; 9 positions match TRBD1. The CDR3 runs to 18 residues. The germline V gene encodes CDR1 SGHAT and CDR2 FQNNGV. Trimming removed 2 bases from V and 1 base from J; junction bases left unmatched: 12. This CDR3 reads CASSLIDMGTGYSYEQYF. The DNA of the CDR3 is TGTGCCAGCAGCTTAATAGACATGGGGACAGGGTATTCCTACGAGCAGTACTTC.

About this clonotype: This sequence may be a read error, since a much larger clone differs from it by one base. The rearrangement links TRBV28 to TRBJ1-5; TRBD1 aligns across 10 bases. The CDR3 is 16 residues long. Germline loops: CDR1 MDHEN, CDR2 SYDVKM. Losses at the gene ends were 4 bases for V and 6 bases for J; bases not matched to a gene: 9. In DNA, the CDR3 is TGTGCCAGCAGTTCGCCGGGACAGGGGTTGACTCAGCCCCAGCATTTT. Translating it yields CASSSPGQGLTQPQHF.

Comment on this clonotype: This CDR3 fails to terminate in the conserved phenylalanine or tryptophan, so it likely reflects a read error. The chain is built from TRBV11-2 and TRBJ2-3; a weak D match, TRBD2 (6 bases). V was shortened by 5 bases and J by 2 bases, with 17 bases between the two germline ends. This CDR3 is built from 16 residues. In germline, CDR1 is SGHAT, CDR2 FQNNGV. The DNA of the CDR3 is TGTGCCAGCAGCCCCCCGACTAGTGGCAACACAGATACGCAGTATATT. This gives the protein CASSPPTSGNTDTQYI.

V usage is TRBV9 and J usage is TRBJ1-1; the D is unclear. Germline CDR1 is SGDLS and CDR2 is YYNGEE. The V end was cut by 3 bases, the J end by 3 bases, with 12 bases between. This CDR3 region has 14 residues. The CDR3 DNA sequence: TGTGCCAGCAGCGCGGCCCTTGTGGACACTGAAGCTTTCTTT. This codes for CASSAALVDTEAFF.

The table lists this clonotype with many counts. The CDR3 DNA follows: TGTGCCAGCAGCCCTAGGACTAGCGGGACCGGTGAGCAGTTCTTC. Translated: CASSPRTSGTGEQFF. V and J are TRBV5-6 and TRBJ2-1; TRBD2 aligns across 12 bases. Germline CDR1 is SGHDT and CDR2 is YYEEEE. The CDR3 is made up of 15 amino acids. The V gene end was trimmed by 4 bases and the J gene end by 9 bases; junction bases not matched to a gene: 8.

About this clonotype: One end of the junction does not line up with germline, which may come from a read error. CDR3 DNA sequence: TGTGCTAGCAGCCTCGGCGGAAATCTACCCTACGAGCAGTACTTC. This codes for CASSLGGNLPYEQYF. This chain connects TRBV11-2 to TRBJ2-7; no clear D gene. CDR1 is SGHAT, CDR2 FQNNGV, per germline. This CDR3 has 15 residues.

This clonotype appeared once. The chain combines TRBV6-5 with TRBJ1-5, with D uncertain. With 6 bases removed from V and 1 base from J, the gap between germline ends came to 16 bases. Germline V gene data show CDR1 as MNHEY and CDR2 as SVGAGI. CDR3 length: 16 amino acids. CDR3 protein: CASSHIMTDSNQPQHF. The CDR3 DNA is TGTGCCAGCAGCCACATCATGACGGACAGCAATCAGCCCCAGCATTTT.

The rearrangement joins TRBV2 to TRBJ2-7; D gene ambiguous. Trimming left V 6 bases short and J 1 base short, with 4 bases between. Germline V CDR1 and CDR2: SNHLY, FYNNEI. There are 11 residues in the CDR3. CDR3 in amino acids: CASRWSYEQYF. DNA of the CDR3: TGTGCCAGCAGGTGGTCCTACGAGCAGTACTTC.

The J gene is TRBJ2-1, the V gene TRBV24-1; perhaps TRBD2 as D (5 bases). V shed 3 bases and J shed 7 bases, with 15 bases lying between them. Germline V CDR1 and CDR2: KGHDR, SFDVKD. CDR3 length: 15 residues. In nucleotides, the CDR3 is TGTGCCACCAGTGATAGGGAGCGGTTTCGAAATGAGCAGTTCTTC. It codes for CATSDRERFRNEQFF.

Only one count was recorded for this clonotype. One end of the junction varies from germline; a read error may be responsible. The gene calls are TRBV4-1 and TRBJ2-3, with D uncertain. CDR3 size: 15 residues. Germline CDR1 is MGHRA and CDR2 is YSYEKL. The CDR3 loop reads CASSQDPPSSDTQYF. The CDR3 region has the DNA TGCGCCAGCAGCCAAGATCCCCCGTCCTCAGATACTCAGTATTTT.

Ten or more counts support this clonotype. The chain has TRBV4-2 and TRBJ1-2; D is uncertain. Per the germline V gene, CDR1 is LGHNA and CDR2 is YNFKEQ. The ends were cut back, 0 bases at V and 2 bases at J, with 13 bases in the middle. The CDR3 covers 16 residues. In DNA, the CDR3 is TGTGCCAGCAGCCAAGAGGCTTGGCAGATCAACTATGGCTACACCTTC. Amino acid sequence: CASSQEAWQINYGYTF.

Turning to this clonotype: Given the absence of the conserved phenylalanine or tryptophan at the CDR3 end, a read error is likely. The genes are TRBV13 and TRBJ2-1; 13 nucleotides align to TRBD2. CDR1 is PRHDT and CDR2 is FYEKMQ in the germline V gene (reference sequence). This CDR3 spans 22 amino acids. This CDR3 is CTSSGDGTSGKMGDRSYNEQFL. CDR3 DNA: TGTACCAGCAGCGGGGATGGGACTAGCGGGAAGATGGGGGATAGATCCTACAATGAGCAGTTCTTA.

Concerning this clonotype itself: One end of the junction varies from germline; a read error may be responsible. The chain combines TRBV11-2 with TRBJ2-7, with D maybe TRBD1 (5 bases). This CDR3 has 12 amino acids. Per the germline V gene, CDR1 is SGHAT and CDR2 is FQNNGV. The CDR3: CVSSSGIIEQYF. As DNA, the CDR3 is TGTGTCAGCAGCTCAGGGATTATCGAGCAGTATTTC.

Details on this clonotype: The germline gene is not matched at one end of the junction; a read error may be the cause. The chain employs TRBV6-6 and TRBJ2-5, with D perhaps matching TRBD1 or TRBD2 (5 bases each). Looked up from germline, CDR1 is MNHNY and CDR2 is SVGAGI (reference sequence). The CDR3 has 13 residues. CDR3 residues: CASRRDLQEAQYF. The CDR3 nucleotides read TGTGCCAGCAGGAGGGACCTCCAAGAGGCCCAGTACTTC.

Only a few counts were recorded for this clonotype. The chain links TRBV6-5 to TRBJ1-2; maybe TRBD1 (5 bases). The CDR3 is 14 amino acids. V lost 9 bases, J lost 8 bases, and 22 bases lay in between. CDR1 and CDR2 (germline): MNHEY, SVGAGI. As DNA, the CDR3 is TGTGCCAGTAGCTACTTAGGGGACGCGGAGGGCTACACCTTC. This gives the protein CASSYLGDAEGYTF.

CDR3 in amino acids: CSARDGAGMNTEAFF. Written as DNA, the CDR3 is TGCAGTGCTAGAGATGGTGCGGGGATGAACACTGAAGCTTTCTTT. This rearrangement joins TRBV20-1 to TRBJ1-1, with D unresolved. Germline values: CDR1 DFQATT, CDR2 SNEGSKA (reference sequence). Between the trimmed V and J ends, which lost 0 bases and 0 bases, there was a span of 11 bases. This CDR3 is 15 amino acids long.